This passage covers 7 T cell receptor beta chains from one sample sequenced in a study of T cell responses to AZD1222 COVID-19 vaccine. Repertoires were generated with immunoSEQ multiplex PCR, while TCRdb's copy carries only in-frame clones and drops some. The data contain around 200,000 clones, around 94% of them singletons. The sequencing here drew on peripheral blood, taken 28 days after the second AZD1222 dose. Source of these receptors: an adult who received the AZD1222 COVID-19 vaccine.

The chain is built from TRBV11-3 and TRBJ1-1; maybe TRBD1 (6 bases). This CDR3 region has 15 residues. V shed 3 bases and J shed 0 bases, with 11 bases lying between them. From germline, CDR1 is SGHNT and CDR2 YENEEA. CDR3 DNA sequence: TGTGCCAGCAGCTTGGAACAGGGTTTGAACACTGAAGCTTTCTTT. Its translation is CASSLEQGLNTEAFF.

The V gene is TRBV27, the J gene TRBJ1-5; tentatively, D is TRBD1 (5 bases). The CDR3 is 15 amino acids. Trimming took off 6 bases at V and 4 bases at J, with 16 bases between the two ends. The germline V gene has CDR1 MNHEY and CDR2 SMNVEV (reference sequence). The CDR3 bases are TGTGCCAGCAGCCCCCTCGGGGGACGAAATCAGCCCCAGCATTTT. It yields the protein CASSPLGGRNQPQHF.

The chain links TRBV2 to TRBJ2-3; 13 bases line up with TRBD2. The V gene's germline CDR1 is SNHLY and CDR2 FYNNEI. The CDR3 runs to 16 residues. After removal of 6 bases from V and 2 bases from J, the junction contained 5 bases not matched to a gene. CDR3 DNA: TGTGCCAGCAGCGAGGGACTAGCGGGACCCACAGATACGCAGTATTTT. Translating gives CASSEGLAGPTDTQYF.

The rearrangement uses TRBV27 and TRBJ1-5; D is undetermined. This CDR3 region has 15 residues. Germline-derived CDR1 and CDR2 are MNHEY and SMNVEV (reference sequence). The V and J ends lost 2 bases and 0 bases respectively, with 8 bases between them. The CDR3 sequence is CASSLTSNSNQPQHF. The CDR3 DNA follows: TGTGCCAGCAGTTTAACCAGCAATAGCAATCAGCCCCAGCATTTT.

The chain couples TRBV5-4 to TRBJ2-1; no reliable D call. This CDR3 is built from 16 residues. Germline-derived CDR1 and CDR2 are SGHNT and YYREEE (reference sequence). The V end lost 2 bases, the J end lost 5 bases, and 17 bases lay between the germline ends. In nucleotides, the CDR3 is TGTGCCAGCAGCTTTTACAGCTACTATCCCGACAATGAGCAGTTCTTC. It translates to CASSFYSYYPDNEQFF.

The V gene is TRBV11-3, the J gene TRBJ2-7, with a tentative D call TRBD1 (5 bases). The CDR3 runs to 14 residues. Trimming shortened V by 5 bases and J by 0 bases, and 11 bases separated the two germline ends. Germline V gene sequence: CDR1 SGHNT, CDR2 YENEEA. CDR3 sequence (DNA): TGTGCCAGCAGCCCCCTAGGGGTCTCCTACGAGCAGTACTTC. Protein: CASSPLGVSYEQYF.

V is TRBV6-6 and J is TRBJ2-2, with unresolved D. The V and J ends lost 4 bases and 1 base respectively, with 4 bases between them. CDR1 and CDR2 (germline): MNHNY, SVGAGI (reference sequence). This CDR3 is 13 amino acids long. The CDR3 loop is CASSSENTGELFF. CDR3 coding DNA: TGTGCCAGCAGTTCTGAGAACACCGGGGAGCTGTTTTTT.